Below, one TCR beta chain is given with its context. These data belong to a study of T cells expressing NK-cell markers. Study context: Seven HCMV-seropositive donors and one seronegative donor made up the eight sequenced donors.

UMIs accompanied the 5'RACE template switching by which TCR beta cDNA was made. TCRdb derives one entry per CDR3 protein from the 5' RACE reads, leaving out DNA. Its table lists about 170,000 distinct CDR3 sequences. The sequence came from a man aged 18-75 years in good health. The sequenced sample was blood T cells: a sorted CD56 or NKG2C T cell subset, CD4+ or CD8+ T cells, or bulk PBMC T cells (not recorded which).

The CDR3 sequence is CASSLGQGQPQHF. This chain joins TRBV7-6 and TRBJ1-5. Germline V CDR1 and CDR2: SGHVS, FNYEAQ. The CDR3 extends over 13 amino acids.